These 17 T cell receptor beta chains originate from one sample sequenced in a study of beta chain features in type 1 diabetes. The entirety of the isolated RNA underwent reverse transcription, so expressed TCRB transcripts were sequenced. TCRdb's copy holds only in-frame clones and misses some; the assay was immunoSEQ multiplex PCR. The sample carries hundreds of thousands of clones, around 15% recorded once. Input material: naive CD4+ T cells from blood. The receptors here all came from a man in his late teens or twenties in good health.

V gene TRBV7-9 combines with J gene TRBJ2-3; 8 nucleotides align to TRBD2. Trimming removed 5 bases from V and 5 bases from J; junction bases left unmatched: 9. Looked up from germline, CDR1 is SEHNR and CDR2 is FQNEAQ (reference sequence). The length of the CDR3 is 15 residues. The CDR3 sequence is CASSRSGTSGDTQYF. CDR3 nucleotide sequence: TGTGCCAGCAGCCGCTCCGGGACTAGTGGAGATACGCAGTATTTT.

This clone was recorded at least ten times. The J gene is TRBJ1-4, the V gene TRBV14, with D hard to call. CDR3 length: 16 amino acids. Germline V lookup: CDR1 SGHDN, CDR2 FVKESK. Deletions cut 0 bases from V and 11 bases from J, with 19 bases between. Written as DNA, the CDR3 is TGTGCCAGCAGCCAAGAGAGAATCCGTATCGGAGATAAACTGTTTTTT. Translated, it gives CASSQERIRIGDKLFF.

The CDR3 protein is CASSLAGQGADEKLFF. Written as DNA, the CDR3 is TGTGCCAGCAGCTTGGCCGGGCAGGGGGCGGATGAAAAACTGTTTTTT. This chain joins TRBV5-4 and TRBJ1-4, with 8 bases lining up with TRBD1. V shed 0 bases and J 6 bases; nucleotides not matched to a gene: 7. Germline CDR1 and CDR2: SGHNT and YYREEE (reference sequence). The CDR3 totals 16 residues.

This clone was counted only a few times. The V call is TRBV14, the J call TRBJ2-7; 10 nucleotides line up with TRBD1. The V gene end was trimmed by 2 bases and the J gene end by 3 bases; junction bases not matched to a gene: 4. The CDR3 has 15 amino acids. Germline values: CDR1 SGHDN, CDR2 FVKESK. As DNA, the CDR3 is TGTGCCAGCAGCCAACCCGGGACAGGGGTCTACGAGCAGTACTTC. This encodes CASSQPGTGVYEQYF.

Here the CDR3 DNA reads TGCGCCAGCAGCCAAGTCTGGACAGGCACAGATACGCAGTATTTT. Amino acids: CASSQVWTGTDTQYF. The V call is TRBV4-3, the J call TRBJ2-3, with D tentatively TRBD1 (6 bases). This CDR3 region has 15 residues. The V gene lost 1 base and the J gene lost 1 base, with 9 bases spanning the gap. Germline values: CDR1 LGHNA, CDR2 YSLEER.

This clone was seen a handful of times. This sequence joins TRBV18 and TRBJ2-1, with 9 nucleotides matching TRBD1. With V trimmed by 0 bases and J by 3 bases, 6 bases remained unmatched. Germline CDR1 and CDR2: KGHSH and LQKENI. The CDR3 is made up of 17 amino acids. The CDR3 DNA follows: TGTGCCAGCTCACCACCATCGGGGACAGGGTTCTACAATGAGCAGTTCTTC. Protein sequence: CASSPPSGTGFYNEQFF.

This clone has more than one count but fewer than ten. In DNA form, the CDR3 reads TGTGCCAGCAGTGAGCAGACAGGGGCTAATCAGCCCCAGCATTTT. Its translation is CASSEQTGANQPQHF. V gene TRBV2 combines with J gene TRBJ1-5; 8 nucleotides match TRBD1. Losses at the gene ends were 3 bases for V and 4 bases for J; bases not matched to a gene: 5. The CDR3 length is 15 residues. Germline V gene data show CDR1 as SNHLY and CDR2 as FYNNEI. The full variable domain, rest sourced from reference TRBV2 and TRBJ1-5, is EPEVTQTPSHQVTQMGQEVILRCVPISNHLYFYWYRQILGQKVEFLVSFYNNEISEKSEIFDDQFSVERPDGSNFTLKIRSTKLEDSAMYFCASSEQTGANQPQHFGDGTRLSIL.

The gene calls are TRBV6-1 and TRBJ1-2, with unresolved D. CDR1 MNHNS and CDR2 SASEGT come from the germline V gene. V lost 2 bases to trimming and J lost 8 bases, with 15 bases between them. CDR3 length equals 14 residues. DNA for the CDR3: TGTGCCAGCAGTGAAAACCCTCGACACCTGGGCTACACCTTC. As protein: CASSENPRHLGYTF.

This clone was counted between two and nine times. The chain employs TRBV6-1 and TRBJ1-2; D is ambiguous. Trimming took 6 bases from V and 4 from J, leaving 15 bases between them. CDR1 and CDR2 from the germline V gene are MNHNS and SASEGT. This CDR3 comprises 14 residues. The chain's CDR3 is CASSTGKAGYGYTF. The CDR3 DNA reads as TGTGCCAGCAGCACCGGGAAGGCGGGCTATGGCTACACCTTC.

There are a few counts of this clone. At the DNA level, this CDR3 is encoded by other sequences in the same sample as well. The chain has TRBV2 and TRBJ1-3; D gene ambiguous. The V end was cut by 6 bases, the J end by 0 bases, with 3 bases between. This CDR3 is built from 12 residues. Germline CDR1 reads SNHLY; CDR2 reads FYNNEI. The CDR3 DNA reads TGTGCCAGCAGAGTCTCTGGAAACACCATATATTTT. Amino acid sequence: CASRVSGNTIYF.

DNA of the CDR3: TGTGCCTGGAGCCCGGGCAGGACAGCGAACACTGAAGCTTTCTTT. Protein product: CAWSPGRTANTEAFF. The J gene is TRBJ1-1, the V gene TRBV30, with D perhaps TRBD1 (6 bases). The germline V gene has CDR1 GTSNPN and CDR2 SVGIG (reference sequence). The CDR3 has 15 amino acids. Trimming removed 3 bases from V and 1 base from J, with 15 bases in between. Full variable domain (outside the CDR3, taken from reference TRBV30 and TRBJ1-1): SQTIHQWPATLVQPVGSPLSLECTVEGTSNPNLYWYRQAAGRGLQLLFYSVGIGQISSEVPQNLSASRPQDRQFILSSKKLLLSDSGFYLCAWSPGRTANTEAFFGQGTRLTVV.

This clone has a handful of counts. The genes are TRBV18 and TRBJ2-2; the D is unclear. This CDR3 comprises 12 residues. Trimming left V 2 bases short and J 6 bases short, with 4 bases between. From germline, CDR1 is KGHSH and CDR2 LQKENI. The DNA for the CDR3 is TGTGCCAGCTCACCAGGGCCCGGGGAGCTGTTTTTT. It encodes CASSPGPGELFF.

The V gene is TRBV28, the J gene TRBJ1-5; possibly TRBD1 for D (5 bases). CDR3 length: 15 amino acids. V gave up 8 bases and J gave up 6 bases, with 20 bases separating them. Germline V gives CDR1 MDHEN, CDR2 SYDVKM. Here the CDR3 reads CASGKAALGGQPQHF. The CDR3 bases are TGTGCCAGCGGAAAAGCGGCCCTTGGGGGTCAGCCCCAGCATTTT.

This clone was observed a few times. The V and J genes are TRBV5-1 and TRBJ2-7, with a tentative D call TRBD1 (6 bases). The CDR3 covers 15 residues. The germline CDR1 and CDR2 sequences are SGHRS and YFSETQ. V lost 2 bases, J lost 1 base, and 13 bases lay in between. The CDR3, as DNA: TGCGCCAGCAGCTTCGTCGGGACAAAATCCTACGAGCAGTACTTC. This sequence encodes CASSFVGTKSYEQYF.

J is TRBJ2-6 and V is TRBV23-1; D is possibly TRBD2 (6 bases). TRBV23-1 counts as an open reading frame of uncertain function. This CDR3 has 18 residues. The ends were cut back, 0 bases at V and 0 bases at J, with 12 bases in the middle. The CDR3 DNA follows: TGCGCCAGCAGTCAATCTGGTCCGGGGGTCTCTGGGGCCAACGTCCTGACTTTC. The encoded protein is CASSQSGPGVSGANVLTF.

This clone has only a few counts. V is TRBV20-1 and J is TRBJ2-1; no reliable D call. Germline V gives CDR1 DFQATT, CDR2 SNEGSKA (reference sequence). V lost 3 bases, J lost 8 bases, and 8 bases lay in between. This CDR3 has 11 residues. The CDR3 protein is CSASRSDEQFF. The DNA for the CDR3 is TGCAGTGCTAGTCGGAGCGATGAGCAGTTCTTC.

This chain uses TRBV7-3 with TRBJ2-1; 8 bases align to TRBD2. The CDR3 is made up of 14 amino acids. Germline V gives CDR1 SGHTA, CDR2 FQGTGA. V shed 8 bases and J 4 bases; nucleotides not matched to a gene: 7. The CDR3 is CASGRLAGYNEQFF. CDR3 nucleotides: TGTGCCAGCGGCAGGCTAGCGGGTTACAATGAGCAGTTCTTC. The complete variable domain, with remaining parts taken from reference TRBV7-3 and TRBJ2-1, reads GAGVSQTPSNKVTEKGKYVELRCDPISGHTALYWYRQSLGQGPEFLIYFQGTGAADDSGLPNDRFFAVRPEGSVSTLKIQRTERGDSAVYLCASGRLAGYNEQFFGPGTRLTVL.